Below are 10 T cell receptor beta chains sequenced from a single sample in a study of vaccination and CD4 T cells after COVID-19. With the Oncomine TCR Beta short-read assay, DNA from cultured CD4+ T cells was sequenced. TCRdb redid the calling of the PCR reads with MiXCR, one entry per CDR3 protein. The sample lists just under 20,000 distinct CDR3 sequences; under 30% were seen once. No antigens are known for them. Treatment given: approximately 9-day PBMC culture with coronavirus spike peptide pools or control peptides (ViraFEST assay). Source material: cultured CD4+ T cells from blood. The receptors derive from a human donor with COVID-19.

J is TRBJ1-2 and V is TRBV12-3 or TRBV12-4, with 7 bases matching TRBD1. Germline trimming cut 5 bases from V and 8 bases from J; bases unmatched to any gene: 11. There are 14 residues in the CDR3. DNA for the CDR3: TGTGCCAGCAGTGCTTACAGGGGTTCTAAAGGCTACACCTTC. Its translation: CASSAYRGSKGYTF.

V usage is TRBV18 and J usage is TRBJ1-6; D is undetermined. This CDR3 contains 13 residues. V was shortened by 3 bases and J by 3 bases, with 3 bases between the two germline ends. The germline V gene encodes CDR1 KGHSH and CDR2 LQKENI. DNA for the CDR3: TGTGCCAGCTCACCCGACTATAATTCACCCCTCCACTTT. Protein: CASSPDYNSPLHF.

This clonotype was counted a few times. This chain links TRBV11-2 with TRBJ1-2; 7 nucleotides line up with TRBD1. The CDR3 is 16 amino acids. Germline-derived CDR1 and CDR2 are SGHAT and FQNNGV. Unmatched junction bases numbered 15, after V lost 3 bases and J lost 8 bases. The CDR3 sequence is CASSLRGQSNVGGYTF. The DNA for the CDR3 is TGTGCCAGCAGCTTGAGGGGACAGTCGAATGTCGGAGGCTACACCTTC.

About this clonotype itself: One base away lies a much larger clone, so this may be a sequencing read error. The conserved phenylalanine or tryptophan normally closing the CDR3 is absent here, so this likely arose from a read error. The chain has TRBV6-2 or TRBV6-3 and TRBJ1-2; 7 nucleotides agree with TRBD1. Germline CDR1 and CDR2: MNHEY and SVGEGT. Unmatched junction bases numbered 13, after V lost 5 bases and J lost 4 bases. The CDR3 spans 16 residues. The CDR3 nucleotides are TGTGCCAGCAGTATAGGGGGCCCATCCCAATTCTATGGCTACACCCTC. This translates into CASSIGGPSQFYGYTL.

The chain joins TRBV10-3 to TRBJ2-7, with D perhaps TRBD1 (6 bases). In germline, CDR1 is ENHRY, CDR2 SYGVKD. This CDR3 comprises 14 residues. The V end lost 6 bases, the J end lost 3 bases, and 15 bases lay between the germline ends. CDR3 in amino acids: CAISGGQIRYEQYF. The CDR3 coding sequence is TGTGCCATCAGCGGAGGACAGATTCGCTACGAGCAGTACTTC.

This clonotype was counted a few times. The chain combines TRBV7-8 with TRBJ1-2, with D unresolved. CDR3 length: 14 residues. Germline V CDR1 and CDR2: SGHVS, FQNEAQ. Trimming took off 4 bases at V and 2 bases at J, with 11 bases between the two ends. This CDR3 reads CASSSSGRNYGYTF. CDR3 DNA sequence: TGTGCCAGCAGCTCCTCGGGCAGGAACTATGGCTACACCTTC.

This clonotype was seen only a few times. The chain combines TRBV5-1 with TRBJ2-5; D may correspond to TRBD1 or TRBD2 (5 bases each). V lost 4 bases and J 3 bases, leaving 16 bases between the germline ends. The CDR3 contains 15 residues. Germline V gives CDR1 SGHRS, CDR2 YFSETQ. CDR3 in amino acids: CASSIDGTAEETQYF. In DNA form, the CDR3 reads TGCGCCAGCAGCATAGACGGGACGGCCGAAGAGACCCAGTACTTC.

This clonotype was detected a few times. The chain carries TRBV15 and TRBJ2-7; D is possibly TRBD2 (6 bases). Germline-derived CDR1 and CDR2 are LNHNV and YYDKDF (reference sequence). V lost 7 bases and J lost 5, with 15 bases in between. There are 13 residues in the CDR3. CDR3 in DNA: TGTGCCACCATCCCCGCGCGGGGCCACGAGCAGTACTTC. It specifies CATIPARGHEQYF. The whole variable domain, remainder taken from reference TRBV15 and TRBJ2-7, is DAMVIQNPRYQVTQFGKPVTLSCSQTLNHNVMYWYQQKSSQAPKLLFHYYDKDFNNEADTPDNFQSRRPNTSFCFLDIRSPGLGDTAMYLCATIPARGHEQYFGPGTRLTVT.

The chain combines TRBV5-4 with TRBJ2-6, with TRBD1 as a possible D gene (6 bases). Germline values: CDR1 SGHNT, CDR2 YYREEE (reference sequence). V was shortened by 0 bases and J by 2 bases, with 6 bases between the two germline ends. The CDR3 extends over 15 amino acids. The CDR3 sequence is CASSLAGAGANVLTF. The CDR3 nucleotides read TGTGCCAGCAGCTTGGCAGGGGCTGGGGCCAACGTCCTGACTTTC.

Sample share makes this clonotype medium-sized (0.01 to 0.1%). CDR3: CASSLPTNTGELFF. DNA of the CDR3: TGTGCCAGCAGCTTACCAACGAACACCGGGGAGCTGTTTTTT. This chain joins TRBV7-2 and TRBJ2-2; D is unclear. This CDR3 is 14 amino acids long. V was shortened by 2 bases and J by 0 bases, with 4 bases between the two germline ends. In germline, CDR1 is SGHTA, CDR2 FQGNSA.